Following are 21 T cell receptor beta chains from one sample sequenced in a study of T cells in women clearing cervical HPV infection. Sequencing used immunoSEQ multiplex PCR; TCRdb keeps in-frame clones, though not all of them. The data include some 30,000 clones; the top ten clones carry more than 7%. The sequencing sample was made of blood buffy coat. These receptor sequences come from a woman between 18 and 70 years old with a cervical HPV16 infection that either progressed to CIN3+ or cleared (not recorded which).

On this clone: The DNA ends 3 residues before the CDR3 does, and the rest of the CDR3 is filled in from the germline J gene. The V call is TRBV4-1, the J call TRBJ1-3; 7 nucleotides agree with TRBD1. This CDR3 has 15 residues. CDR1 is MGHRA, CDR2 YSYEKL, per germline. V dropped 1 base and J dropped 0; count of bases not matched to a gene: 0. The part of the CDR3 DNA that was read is TGCGCCAGCAGCCAAGCAGGGGGCTCTGGAAACACC. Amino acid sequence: CASSQAGGSGNT. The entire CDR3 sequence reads CASSQAGGSGNTIYF.

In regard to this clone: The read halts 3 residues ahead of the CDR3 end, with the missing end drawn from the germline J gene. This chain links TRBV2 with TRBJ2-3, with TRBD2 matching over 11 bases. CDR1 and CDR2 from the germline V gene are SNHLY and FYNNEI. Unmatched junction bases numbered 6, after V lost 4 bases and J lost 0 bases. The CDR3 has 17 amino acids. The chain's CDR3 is CASSAGTSGFSTDTQYF. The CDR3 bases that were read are TGTGCCAGCAGTGCCGGGACTAGCGGTTTCAGCACAGATACG.

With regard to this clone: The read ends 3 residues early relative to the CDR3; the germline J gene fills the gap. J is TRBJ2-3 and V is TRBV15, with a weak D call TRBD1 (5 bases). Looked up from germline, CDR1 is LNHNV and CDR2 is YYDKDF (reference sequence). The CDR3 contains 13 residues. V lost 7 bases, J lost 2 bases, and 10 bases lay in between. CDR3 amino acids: CATKGMDTDTQYF. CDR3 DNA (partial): TGTGCCACCAAGGGGATGGACACAGATACG.

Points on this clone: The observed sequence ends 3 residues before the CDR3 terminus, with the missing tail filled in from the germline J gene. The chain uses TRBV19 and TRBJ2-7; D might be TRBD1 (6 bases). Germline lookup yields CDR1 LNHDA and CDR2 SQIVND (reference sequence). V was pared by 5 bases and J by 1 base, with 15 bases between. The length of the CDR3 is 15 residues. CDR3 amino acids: CASSATGLESYEQYF. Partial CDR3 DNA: TGTGCCAGTAGTGCGACAGGTCTAGAGTCCTACGAG.

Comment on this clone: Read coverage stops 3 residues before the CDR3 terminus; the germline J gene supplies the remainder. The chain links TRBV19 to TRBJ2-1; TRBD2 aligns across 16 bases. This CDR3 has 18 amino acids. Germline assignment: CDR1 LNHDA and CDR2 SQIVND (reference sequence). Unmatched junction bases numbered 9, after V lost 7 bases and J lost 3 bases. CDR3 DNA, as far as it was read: TGTGCCAGTACCACGGGACTAGCGGGGGGGTCAGGCTACAATGAG. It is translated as CASTTGLAGGSGYNE. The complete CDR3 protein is CASTTGLAGGSGYNEQFF.

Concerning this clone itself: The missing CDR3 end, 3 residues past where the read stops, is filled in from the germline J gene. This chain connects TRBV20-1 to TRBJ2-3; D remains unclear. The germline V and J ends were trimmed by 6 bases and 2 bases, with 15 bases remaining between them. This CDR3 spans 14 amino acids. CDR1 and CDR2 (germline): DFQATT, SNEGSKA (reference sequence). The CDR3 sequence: CSARSIPSTDTQYF. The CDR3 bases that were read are TGCAGTGCGCGCTCCATCCCATCCACAGATACG.

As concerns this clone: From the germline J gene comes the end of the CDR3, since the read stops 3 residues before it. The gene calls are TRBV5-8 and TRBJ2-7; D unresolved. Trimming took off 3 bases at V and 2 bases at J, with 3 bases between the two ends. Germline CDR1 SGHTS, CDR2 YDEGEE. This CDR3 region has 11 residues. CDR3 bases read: TGTGCCAGCAGCTCTGCCTACGAG. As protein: CASSSAYE. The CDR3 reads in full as CASSSAYEQYF.

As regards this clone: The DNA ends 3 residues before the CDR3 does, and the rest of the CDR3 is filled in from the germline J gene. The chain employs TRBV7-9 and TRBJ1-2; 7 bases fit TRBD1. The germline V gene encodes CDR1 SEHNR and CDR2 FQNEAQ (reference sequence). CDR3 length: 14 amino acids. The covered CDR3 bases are TGTGCCAGCAGGGGGGACAGTAGCTCCTACGAC. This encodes CASRGDSSSYD. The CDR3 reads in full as CASRGDSSSYDYTF. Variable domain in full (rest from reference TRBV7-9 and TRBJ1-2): DTGVSQNPRHKITKRGQNVTFRCDPISEHNRLYWYRQTLGQGPEFLTYFQNEAQLEKSRLLSDRFSAERPKGSFSTLEIQRTEQGDSAMYLCASRGDSSSYDYTFGSGTRLTVV.

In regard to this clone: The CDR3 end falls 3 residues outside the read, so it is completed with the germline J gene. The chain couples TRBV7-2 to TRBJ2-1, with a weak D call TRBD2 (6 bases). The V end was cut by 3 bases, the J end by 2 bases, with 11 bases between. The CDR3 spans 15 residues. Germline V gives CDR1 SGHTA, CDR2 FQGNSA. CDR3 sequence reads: CASSFAGTAYNEQFF. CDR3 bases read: TGTGCCAGCAGCTTTGCGGGGACCGCCTACAATGAG.

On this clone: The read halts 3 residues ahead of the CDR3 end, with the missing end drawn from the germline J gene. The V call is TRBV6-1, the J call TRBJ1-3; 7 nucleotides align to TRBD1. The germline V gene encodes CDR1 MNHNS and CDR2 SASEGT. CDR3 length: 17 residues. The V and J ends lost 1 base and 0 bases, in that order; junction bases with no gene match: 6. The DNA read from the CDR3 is TGTGCCAGCAGTGAAGTTTTGACAGGGTACTCTGGAAACACC. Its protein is CASSEVLTGYSGNT. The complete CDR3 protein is CASSEVLTGYSGNTIYF.

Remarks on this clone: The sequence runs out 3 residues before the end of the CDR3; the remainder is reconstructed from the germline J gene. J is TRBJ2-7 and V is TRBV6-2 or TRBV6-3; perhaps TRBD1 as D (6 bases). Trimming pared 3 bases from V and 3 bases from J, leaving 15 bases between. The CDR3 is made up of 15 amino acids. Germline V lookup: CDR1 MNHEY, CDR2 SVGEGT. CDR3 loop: CASSYDERTVYEQYF. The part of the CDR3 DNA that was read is TGTGCCAGCAGTTATGATGAAAGGACAGTCTACGAG.

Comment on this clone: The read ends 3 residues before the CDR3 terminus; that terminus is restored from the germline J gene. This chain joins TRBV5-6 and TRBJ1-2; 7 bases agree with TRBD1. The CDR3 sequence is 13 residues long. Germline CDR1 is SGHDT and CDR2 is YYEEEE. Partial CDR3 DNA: TGTGCCAGCAGCGAAGGGGGCCTACGCGGC. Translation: CASSEGGLRG. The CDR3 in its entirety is CASSEGGLRGYTF. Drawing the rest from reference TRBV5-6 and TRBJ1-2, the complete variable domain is DAGVTQSPTHLIKTRGQQVTLRCSPKSGHDTVSWYQQALGQGPQFIFQYYEEEERQRGNFPDRFSGHQFPNYSSELNVNALLLGDSALYLCASSEGGLRGYTFGSGTRLTVV.

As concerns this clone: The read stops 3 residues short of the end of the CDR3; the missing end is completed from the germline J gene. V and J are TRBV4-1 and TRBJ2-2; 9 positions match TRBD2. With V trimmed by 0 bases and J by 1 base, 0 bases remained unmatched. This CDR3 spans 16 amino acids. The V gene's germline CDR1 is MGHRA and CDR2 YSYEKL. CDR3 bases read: TGCGCCAGCAGCCAAGAGACTAGCGGGAACACCGGGGAG. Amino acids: CASSQETSGNTGE. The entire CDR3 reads CASSQETSGNTGELFF.

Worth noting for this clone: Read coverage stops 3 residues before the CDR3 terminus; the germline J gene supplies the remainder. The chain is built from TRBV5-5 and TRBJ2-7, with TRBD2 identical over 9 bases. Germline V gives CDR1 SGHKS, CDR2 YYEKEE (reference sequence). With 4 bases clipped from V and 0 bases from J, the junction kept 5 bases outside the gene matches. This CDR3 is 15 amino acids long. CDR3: CASSTWTSVSYEQYF. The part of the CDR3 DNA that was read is TGTGCCAGCAGCACCTGGACTAGCGTCTCCTACGAG. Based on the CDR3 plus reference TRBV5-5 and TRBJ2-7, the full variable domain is DAGVTQSPTHLIKTRGQQVTLRCSPISGHKSVSWYQQVLGQGPQFIFQYYEKEERGRGNFPDRFSARQFPNYSSELNVNALLLGDSALYLCASSTWTSVSYEQYFGPGTRLTVT.

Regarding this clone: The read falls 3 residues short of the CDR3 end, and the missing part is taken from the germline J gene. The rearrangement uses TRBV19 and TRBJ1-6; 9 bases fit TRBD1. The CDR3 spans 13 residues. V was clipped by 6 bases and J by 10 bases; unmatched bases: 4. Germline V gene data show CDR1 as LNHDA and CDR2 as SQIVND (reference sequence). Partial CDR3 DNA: TGTGCCAGTAGGATGGACAGGGGATCACCC. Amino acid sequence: CASRMDRGSP. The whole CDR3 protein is CASRMDRGSPLHF. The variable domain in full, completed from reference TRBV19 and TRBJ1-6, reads DGGITQSPKYLFRKEGQNVTLSCEQNLNHDAMYWYRQDPGQGLRLIYYSQIVNDFQKGDIAEGYSVSREKKESFPLTVTSAQKNPTAFYLCASRMDRGSPLHFGNGTRLTVT.

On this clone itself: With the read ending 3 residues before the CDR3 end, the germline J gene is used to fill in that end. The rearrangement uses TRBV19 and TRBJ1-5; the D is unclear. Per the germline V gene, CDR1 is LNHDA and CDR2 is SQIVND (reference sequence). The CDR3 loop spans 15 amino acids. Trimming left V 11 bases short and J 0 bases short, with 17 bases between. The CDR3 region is CACKGPAYSNQPQHF. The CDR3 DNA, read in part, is TGTGCCTGCAAGGGTCCCGCTTATAGCAATCAGCCC. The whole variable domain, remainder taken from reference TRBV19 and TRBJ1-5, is DGGITQSPKYLFRKEGQNVTLSCEQNLNHDAMYWYRQDPGQGLRLIYYSQIVNDFQKGDIAEGYSVSREKKESFPLTVTSAQKNPTAFYLCACKGPAYSNQPQHFGDGTRLSIL.

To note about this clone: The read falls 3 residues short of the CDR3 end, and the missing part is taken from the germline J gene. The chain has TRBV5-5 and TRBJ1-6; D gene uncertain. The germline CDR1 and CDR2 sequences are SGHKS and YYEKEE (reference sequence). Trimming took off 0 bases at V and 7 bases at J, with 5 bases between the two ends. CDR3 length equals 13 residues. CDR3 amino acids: CASSLVLNSPLHF. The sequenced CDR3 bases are TGTGCCAGCAGCTTGGTTTTAAATTCACCC.

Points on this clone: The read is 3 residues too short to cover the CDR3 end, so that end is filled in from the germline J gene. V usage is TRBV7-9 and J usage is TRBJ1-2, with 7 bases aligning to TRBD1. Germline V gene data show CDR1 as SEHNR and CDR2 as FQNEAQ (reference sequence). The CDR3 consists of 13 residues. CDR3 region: CASSSGTDYGYTF. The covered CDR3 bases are TGTGCCAGCAGCTCCGGGACAGACTACGGG.

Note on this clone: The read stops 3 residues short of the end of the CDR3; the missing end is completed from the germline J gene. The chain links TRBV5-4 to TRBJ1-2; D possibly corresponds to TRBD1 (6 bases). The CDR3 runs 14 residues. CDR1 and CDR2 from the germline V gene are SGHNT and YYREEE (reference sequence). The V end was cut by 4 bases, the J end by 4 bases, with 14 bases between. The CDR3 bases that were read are TGTGCCAGCAGCCCTCTACAGGGTACCTATGGC. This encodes CASSPLQGTYG. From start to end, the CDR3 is CASSPLQGTYGYTF.

Incomplete CDR3 DNA: TGTGCCAGCAGCTTAGGGGTCTCCTACGGG. Translated, it gives CASSLGVSYG. The full CDR3 protein is CASSLGVSYGYTF. This chain connects TRBV7-2 to TRBJ1-2; D is ambiguous. The read ends 3 residues shy of where the CDR3 ends; the end is completed using the germline J gene. Germline assignment: CDR1 SGHTA and CDR2 FQGNSA. The CDR3 contains 13 residues.

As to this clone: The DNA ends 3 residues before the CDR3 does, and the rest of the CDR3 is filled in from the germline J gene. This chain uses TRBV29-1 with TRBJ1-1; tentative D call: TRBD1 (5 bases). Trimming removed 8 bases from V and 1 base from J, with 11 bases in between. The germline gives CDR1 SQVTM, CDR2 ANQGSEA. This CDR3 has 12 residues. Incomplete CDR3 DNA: TGCAGCACTGGGGACTCGAACACTGAA. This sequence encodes CSTGDSNTE. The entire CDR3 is CSTGDSNTEAFF.